This T cell receptor beta chain was identified in a study of T cells after somatic rescue of genetic block. TCRdb's table, derived via immunoSEQ multiplex PCR, lists solely in-frame clones and lacks some. The table lists tens of thousands of clones, approximately 90% of them singletons, with 1.5% to 2% in the top ten. The CDR3 has 16 residues. Germline V gives CDR1 SGHNT, CDR2 YENEEA. V was clipped by 5 bases and J by 2 bases; unmatched bases: 11. The origin of this receptor is a woman under 30. The sequenced material came from peripheral blood mononuclear cells (PBMCs). The rearrangement links TRBV11-3 to TRBJ2-5; 7 positions match TRBD1. As DNA, the CDR3 is TGTGCCAGCAGCCTAACCTGGGGACAGCCGCAAGAGACCCAGTACTTC. Its protein is CASSLTWGQPQETQYF.